This T cell receptor beta chain is drawn from a study of shared clonotypes between healthy human individuals. Study in general: Sampling drew on donors who were a couple of women and three men aged 18 to 49. Study-level findings and limits: Despite large depth, rarefaction showed incomplete sorted-subset sequencing. Naive CD4 clonotypes overlapped across a handful of donors at around 5%.

Caucasian adults residing in Nashville, Tennessee made up all the donors. Using immunoSEQ multiplex PCR, the repertoire was profiled, and TCRdb retains in-frame clones only, with some absent. The sample records 950,000 to 1,100,000 clones, 70% to 80% being singletons. Details on this clone: What it binds is not known.

CDR3 length equals 14 residues. Per the germline V gene, CDR1 is LNHDA and CDR2 is SQIVND (reference sequence). V trimming: 7 bases; J trimming: 4 bases; junction bases outside the gene matches: 10. Sequenced: memory CD4+ T cells from PBMCs. As to subset: CD45RA-negative fraction. This sequence was found in a young man in good health. Some clones in this sample may be carry-over from other donors' samples. V gene TRBV19 combines with J gene TRBJ2-7; 7 bases map to TRBD1. CDR3 coding DNA: TGTGCCAGTACAGGAAAGGGGGCGTTATACGAGCAGTACTTC. Translation gives CASTGKGALYEQYF.